These 7 T cell receptor beta chains were sequenced from one sample in a study of T cell responses to AZD1222 COVID-19 vaccine. The method was immunoSEQ multiplex PCR; TCRdb's version includes in-frame clones alone and lacks a portion of them. The sample holds around 130,000 clones, about 93% seen once. Sample: peripheral blood, taken on day 0 of AZD1222 vaccination. These TCRs come from an adult in good health.

The chain recombines TRBV19 with TRBJ1-5; a weak D match, TRBD1 (5 bases). The CDR3 covers 15 residues. Trimming left V 3 bases short and J 6 bases short, with 15 bases between. Germline assignment: CDR1 LNHDA and CDR2 SQIVND (reference sequence). The CDR3 sequence is CASSIPGEGTQPQHF. CDR3 nucleotide sequence: TGTGCCAGTAGTATCCCCGGGGAGGGGACTCAGCCCCAGCATTTT.

This chain connects TRBV30 to TRBJ2-2, with D uncertain. The CDR3 contains 14 residues. The V and J ends lost 3 bases and 3 bases respectively, with 11 bases between them. The germline CDR1 and CDR2 sequences are GTSNPN and SVGIG (reference sequence). For the CDR3, the DNA is TGTGCCTGGAGACAAGTAGACTACACCGGGGAGCTGTTTTTT. Its translation is CAWRQVDYTGELFF.

V gene TRBV4-2 combines with J gene TRBJ1-1, with 7 bases lining up with TRBD1. The germline CDR1 and CDR2 sequences are LGHNA and YNFKEQ. The CDR3 is 13 amino acids. The V and J ends lost 7 bases and 3 bases, in that order; junction bases with no gene match: 5. CDR3 amino acids: CASKTGRDTEAFF. CDR3 DNA sequence: TGTGCCAGCAAGACAGGGAGGGACACTGAAGCTTTCTTT.

The chain links TRBV28 to TRBJ2-7; 7 nucleotides line up with TRBD1. CDR3 size: 14 residues. V lost 6 bases and J lost 5; bases outside the gene matches: 10. Germline V lookup: CDR1 MDHEN, CDR2 SYDVKM. In DNA, the CDR3 is TGTGCCAGCAGACAAGGGGGCGGGTGGAACGAGCAGTACTTC. Translated, it gives CASRQGGGWNEQYF.

The chain links TRBV30 to TRBJ1-5; the D gene is possibly TRBD1 (5 bases). The V and J ends lost 5 bases and 7 bases respectively, with 15 bases between them. Germline-derived CDR1 and CDR2 are GTSNPN and SVGIG (reference sequence). This CDR3 is built from 13 residues. This CDR3 is CAWAWGRDQPQHF. DNA of the CDR3: TGTGCCTGGGCGTGGGGAAGGGACCAGCCCCAGCATTTT.

This chain's CDR3 is CASSTQGTFTYEQYF. Here the CDR3 DNA reads TGTGCCAGCAGTACTCAAGGGACTTTTACCTACGAGCAGTACTTC. The V call is TRBV28, the J call TRBJ2-7; perhaps TRBD2 as D (6 bases). Germline-derived CDR1 and CDR2 are MDHEN and SYDVKM. V dropped 5 bases and J dropped 2 bases, with 16 bases sitting between them. CDR3 length: 15 amino acids.

The chain links TRBV19 to TRBJ1-3, with TRBD1 identical over 7 bases. V dropped 7 bases and J dropped 0; count of bases not matched to a gene: 9. The CDR3 totals 16 residues. Per germline, CDR1 LNHDA and CDR2 SQIVND (reference sequence). CDR3 sequence: CASIRDSPSSGNTIYF. The CDR3 bases are TGTGCCAGTATAAGGGACAGTCCGAGCTCTGGAAACACCATATATTTT.